The 29 T cell receptor beta chains in this list originate from one sample, sequenced in a study of monozygotic twins with inflammatory bowel disease (dated by TCRdb to about 2019). The library was produced with 5' RACE. Sequenced using an Illumina HiSeq 2500. TCRdb reprocessed the reads into one record per CDR3 protein sequence, lacking DNA. The sample's own table lists approximately 400,000 distinct CDR3 sequences. Roughly 2.5% of the sample is held by the ten biggest clonotypes. Sequencing used blood. Receptors originate from a human donor with ulcerative colitis or Crohn's disease, or a healthy co-twin of an affected twin (not recorded which).

The chain recombines TRBV28 with TRBJ1-2; TCRdb selects TRBD1, and the lack of DNA leaves this call unchecked. The CDR3 spans 14 residues. CDR1 and CDR2 (germline): MDHEN, SYDVKM. The CDR3 protein is CASSNNRGRYGYTF.

V gene TRBV30 combines with J gene TRBJ2-2. Germline CDR1 is GTSNPN and CDR2 is SVGIG (reference sequence). The CDR3 loop spans 13 amino acids. This CDR3 reads CAWSEQGTGELFF.

V usage is TRBV20-1 and J usage is TRBJ2-7; as DNA is missing, the TRBD1 call by TCRdb cannot be tested. Looked up from germline, CDR1 is DFQATT and CDR2 is SNEGSKA (reference sequence). This CDR3 is 13 amino acids long. The CDR3 is CSARRSGGNEQYF.

The chain couples TRBV19 to TRBJ2-7; with no DNA, the TCRdb D assignment of TRBD2 cannot be verified. The CDR3 has 16 amino acids. The germline CDR1 and CDR2 sequences are LNHDA and SQIVND (reference sequence). CDR3 protein: CASSQAAGGAFYEQYF. Using reference TRBV19 and TRBJ2-7 for the parts outside the CDR3, the full variable domain is DGGITQSPKYLFRKEGQNVTLSCEQNLNHDAMYWYRQDPGQGLRLIYYSQIVNDFQKGDIAEGYSVSREKKESFPLTVTSAQKNPTAFYLCASSQAAGGAFYEQYFGPGTRLTVT.

V is TRBV7-9 and J is TRBJ2-3; there is no DNA to check the TCRdb D call of TRBD1. CDR1 and CDR2 from the germline V gene are SEHNR and FQNEAQ (reference sequence). This CDR3 contains 14 residues. The CDR3 spells CASSVPGRTDTQYF.

The gene calls are TRBV7-2 and TRBJ2-1; TCRdb's D call of TRBD1 is untestable without DNA. The CDR3 extends over 15 amino acids. Germline CDR1 is SGHTA and CDR2 is FQGNSA. The CDR3 reads CASSLMISGKGEQFF.

The chain carries TRBV20-1 and TRBJ2-7; TCRdb's D gene call, TRBD2, goes unchecked for lack of DNA. This CDR3 spans 15 amino acids. Germline V gives CDR1 DFQATT, CDR2 SNEGSKA (reference sequence). This CDR3 is CSARGGGSIIYEQYF.

The chain combines TRBV5-1 with TRBJ1-1. The CDR3 runs 12 residues. Germline V gives CDR1 SGHRS, CDR2 YFSETQ. CDR3 in amino acids: CVSSLGDTEAFF. Full variable domain (rest looked up from reference TRBV5-1 and TRBJ1-1): KAGVTQTPRYLIKTRGQQVTLSCSPISGHRSVSWYQQTPGQGLQFLFEYFSETQRNKGNFPGRFSGRQFSNSRSEMNVSTLELGDSALYLCVSSLGDTEAFFGQGTRLTVV.

J is TRBJ2-5 and V is TRBV14; TCRdb gives TRBD2 as the D gene, but with no DNA this cannot be confirmed. CDR3 size: 18 residues. Germline assignment: CDR1 SGHDN and CDR2 FVKESK. CDR3 protein: CASSQGLAGARYQETQYF.

This chain joins TRBV20-1 and TRBJ2-4. CDR1 is DFQATT, CDR2 SNEGSKA, per germline (reference sequence). This CDR3 has 13 residues. This CDR3 is CSAVSLAKNIQYF.

The chain is built from TRBV27 and TRBJ1-1. Germline assignment: CDR1 MNHEY and CDR2 SMNVEV (reference sequence). The CDR3 sequence is 15 residues long. The CDR3 sequence: CASSAAFGVRTEAFF.

This sequence joins TRBV5-1 and TRBJ2-1. The CDR3 is 16 amino acids. CDR1 and CDR2 (germline): SGHRS, YFSETQ. The CDR3 is CASSPNVRNGYNEQFF.

J is TRBJ1-1 and V is TRBV5-1; the TCRdb D gene call, TRBD1, has no DNA to confirm it. CDR1 is SGHRS, CDR2 YFSETQ, per germline. The CDR3 length is 15 residues. CDR3: CASSLDGQMNTEAFF.

J is TRBJ1-4 and V is TRBV6-1; as DNA is missing, the TRBD1 call by TCRdb cannot be tested. The CDR3 covers 15 residues. Germline CDR1 reads MNHNS; CDR2 reads SASEGT. This CDR3 reads CASSHGTVGNEKLFF.

The rearrangement uses TRBV3-1 and TRBJ1-5; TCRdb picks TRBD1, but there is no DNA to check that call. Germline V CDR1 and CDR2: LGHDT, YNNKEL (reference sequence). This CDR3 is 13 amino acids long. Here the CDR3 reads CASSSKGREPQHF.

The CDR3 here is CASSPPWGLKTQYF. The chain carries TRBV7-2 and TRBJ2-5; TCRdb designates TRBD1, a call that cannot be tested without DNA. The germline gives CDR1 SGHTA, CDR2 FQGNSA. The CDR3 is made up of 14 amino acids.

The chain links TRBV30 to TRBJ2-3; TCRdb's D gene call, TRBD2, goes unchecked for lack of DNA. Germline CDR1 is GTSNPN and CDR2 is SVGIG (reference sequence). The CDR3 runs 16 residues. CDR3 amino acids: CAWTPGLAGGPDTQYF.

The chain couples TRBV11-3 to TRBJ2-1. The germline gives CDR1 SGHNT, CDR2 YENEEA. The CDR3 totals 14 residues. CDR3: CASSQSSVPNEQFF.

V usage is TRBV4-3 and J usage is TRBJ2-1. Germline loops: CDR1 LGHNA, CDR2 YSLEER. The CDR3 is made up of 16 amino acids. The CDR3 sequence is CASSQDQDSSYNEQFF.

The chain couples TRBV29-1 to TRBJ1-2; TCRdb's assignment of TRBD1 cannot be checked, as there is no DNA. The CDR3 has 12 residues. CDR1 and CDR2 (germline): SQVTM, ANQGSEA. CDR3 amino acids: CSGADRGYGYTF.

V is TRBV4-1 and J is TRBJ2-1; the TCRdb D gene call, TRBD2, has no DNA to confirm it. Germline V CDR1 and CDR2: MGHRA, YSYEKL. This CDR3 contains 14 residues. The CDR3 sequence: CASSQASSPHEQFF.

This chain uses TRBV4-3 with TRBJ1-1. The CDR3 runs to 14 residues. CDR1 is LGHNA and CDR2 is YSLEER in the germline V gene. CDR3 protein: CASSQDPARLGAFF.

The chain uses TRBV5-1 and TRBJ2-3; lacking DNA, the TRBD1 call made by TCRdb goes unchecked. The CDR3 has 15 residues. Germline V lookup: CDR1 SGHRS, CDR2 YFSETQ. This CDR3 is CASSPGTGMGDTQYF. The variable domain in full, completed from reference TRBV5-1 and TRBJ2-3, reads KAGVTQTPRYLIKTRGQQVTLSCSPISGHRSVSWYQQTPGQGLQFLFEYFSETQRNKGNFPGRFSGRQFSNSRSEMNVSTLELGDSALYLCASSPGTGMGDTQYFGPGTRLTVL.

V usage is TRBV15 and J usage is TRBJ2-2; the TCRdb call, TRBD1, lacks DNA for checking. There are 15 residues in the CDR3. The germline CDR1 and CDR2 sequences are LNHNV and YYDKDF (reference sequence). The CDR3 protein is CATSRDRGGTGELFF.

CDR3 sequence reads: CSASSPVALGETQYF. The chain joins TRBV20-1 to TRBJ2-5; the D call of TRBD1 rests on TCRdb alone, since no DNA is present to check it. Germline values: CDR1 DFQATT, CDR2 SNEGSKA (reference sequence). The CDR3 is 15 residues long.

The gene calls are TRBV6-1 and TRBJ2-3; TCRdb names TRBD1, which stays unverified in the absence of DNA. The germline CDR1 and CDR2 sequences are MNHNS and SASEGT. The CDR3 is made up of 15 amino acids. CDR3 residues: CASRDRARVSDTQYF.

Here the CDR3 reads CSARDLVRGEETQYF. The chain carries TRBV20-1 and TRBJ2-5; TCRdb picks TRBD1, but there is no DNA to check that call. The CDR3 is made up of 15 amino acids. CDR1 and CDR2 (germline): DFQATT, SNEGSKA (reference sequence).

The chain recombines TRBV12-3 or TRBV12-4 with TRBJ1-2; no DNA is available, so the TRBD1 call from TCRdb remains unchecked. This CDR3 region has 13 residues. The CDR3 loop reads CASSTTGVNGYTF.

The gene calls are TRBV20-1 and TRBJ1-2; TCRdb's D gene call, TRBD1, goes unchecked for lack of DNA. CDR3 length: 15 residues. Germline loops: CDR1 DFQATT, CDR2 SNEGSKA (reference sequence). The CDR3 sequence is CSARKPQASGYGYTF.